The entry that follows covers one TCR beta chain sequence. Its specific antigen is unknown. Nothing much larger sits one base from this clone, and base qualities are not available. The CDR3 runs 15 residues from the cysteine to the phenylalanine. The only DNA kept is the CDR3, 45 bases in frame from the first base. Trimmed from V: 3 bases; trimmed from J: 0 bases; junction bases lacking a gene match: 2. The CDR1 and CDR2 encoded by the germline V gene are LGHNA and YSLEER. A second Seattle source provided samples from volunteer blood donors who had recovered from COVID-19. The collaborating institutions used their own protocols to collect whole blood in K2EDTA tubes. For TCRbeta analysis, collaborators shipped samples in one of three forms: frozen whole blood, isolated PBMCs, or DNA extracted from either of those sample types. The data are from a study of blood T cell repertoires in COVID-19 (dated by TCRdb to about 2020). Some background on the complete study: The collaborator samples originated in the United States, Italy and Spain and spanned the acute and convalescent phases of COVID-19. The prospective study material was composed of cDNA or gDNA derived from T cells, B-cell-depleted T cells, or PBMCs. Subjects who had been exposed to COVID-19, were actively infected with it, or had recovered from it provided the deeply sampled blood TCRbeta repertoires that made up the dataset. A freely available public database, intended as a resource for researchers studying the immune response to SARS-CoV-2, is where the repertoires were released. Samples came from the ongoing ImmuneRACE study (first 160 participants) plus 1,254 subjects from 6 global collaborators. The sample metadata nearly always contained a de-identified subject ID, COVID-19 status, age in years and sex. Where HLA class I and class II types were available, the types were taken from metadata supplied by the sample provider, not from assay-based typing. What the study reported, not specific to this receptor: Clinical and demographic metadata were provided uncurated, with the amount varying by source and participant.

The immunoSEQ Assay, a bias-controlled multiplex PCR, was used to amplify TCRbeta CDR3 regions from genomic DNA. In the original analysis: The number of nucleated cells in each sample was estimated by amplification of reference gene primers within the assay. Sequence reads were collapsed and filtered to measure the absolute abundance of every unique TCRbeta CDR3 rearrangement. For each sample, productive Simpson clonality was calculated as the square root of Simpson's diversity index across productive rearrangements. This immuneACCESS table, as held by TCRdb, lists in-frame sequences with V and J called but not all clones. Of the missing ones, under half trace to an unresolved V gene in checked studies; the others have no known cause. V, J and clone size were drawn from that table, and D and trimming were deduced from the DNA. For this sample the table gives approximately 240,000 clones, of which around 84% were detected only once. 5.1% of the sample is in the top ten clones.

The rearrangement joined TRBV4-3 to TRBJ2-1; TRBD2 matches 7 bases in the middle. The source material was peripheral blood. The sequence derives from a woman aged 60 to 75 who had recovered from COVID-19. The CDR3 corresponds to CASSQAGDSYNEQFF. The bases read TGCGCCAGCAGCCAGGCGGGGGACTCCTACAATGAGCAGTTCTTC.